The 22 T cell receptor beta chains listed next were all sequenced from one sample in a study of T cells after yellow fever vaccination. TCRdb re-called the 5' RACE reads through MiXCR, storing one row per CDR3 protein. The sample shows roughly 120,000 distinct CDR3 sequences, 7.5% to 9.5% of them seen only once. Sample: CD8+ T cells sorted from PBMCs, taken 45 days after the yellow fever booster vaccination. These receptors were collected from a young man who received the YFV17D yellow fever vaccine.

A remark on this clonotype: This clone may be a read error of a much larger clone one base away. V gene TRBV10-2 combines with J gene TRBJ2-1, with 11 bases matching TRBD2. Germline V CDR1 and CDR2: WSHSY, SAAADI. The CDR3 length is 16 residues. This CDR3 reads CARSETTSGTTGEQFF. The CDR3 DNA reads TGCGCCCGCAGTGAGACGACTAGCGGGACCACGGGTGAGCAGTTCTTC.

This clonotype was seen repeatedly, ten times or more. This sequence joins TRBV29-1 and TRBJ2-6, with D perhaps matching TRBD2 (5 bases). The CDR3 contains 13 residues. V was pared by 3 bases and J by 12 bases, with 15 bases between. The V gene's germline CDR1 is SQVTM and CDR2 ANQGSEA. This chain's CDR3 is CSVDGGGVPVLTF. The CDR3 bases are TGCAGCGTTGATGGAGGAGGAGTTCCCGTCCTGACTTTC.

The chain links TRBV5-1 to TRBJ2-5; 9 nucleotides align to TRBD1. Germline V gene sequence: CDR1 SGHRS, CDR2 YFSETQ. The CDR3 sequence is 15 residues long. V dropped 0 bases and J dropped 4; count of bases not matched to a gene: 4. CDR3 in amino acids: CASSLVTGGGETQYF. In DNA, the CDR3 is TGCGCCAGCAGCTTGGTTACAGGGGGCGGAGAGACCCAGTACTTC.

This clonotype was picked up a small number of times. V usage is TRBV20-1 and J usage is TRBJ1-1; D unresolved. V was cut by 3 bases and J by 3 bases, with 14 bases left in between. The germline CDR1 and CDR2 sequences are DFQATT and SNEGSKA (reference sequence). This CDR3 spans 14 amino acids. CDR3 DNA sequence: TGCAGTGCTAGTTTACTTGAAAGGGACACTGAAGCTTTCTTT. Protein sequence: CSASLLERDTEAFF.

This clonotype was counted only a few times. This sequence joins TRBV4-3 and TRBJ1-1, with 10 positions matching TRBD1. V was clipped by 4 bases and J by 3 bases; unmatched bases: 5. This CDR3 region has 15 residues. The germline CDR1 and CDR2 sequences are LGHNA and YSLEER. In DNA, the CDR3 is TGCGCCAGCAGCCCAGGGACAGGGGACCACACTGAAGCTTTCTTT. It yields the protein CASSPGTGDHTEAFF.

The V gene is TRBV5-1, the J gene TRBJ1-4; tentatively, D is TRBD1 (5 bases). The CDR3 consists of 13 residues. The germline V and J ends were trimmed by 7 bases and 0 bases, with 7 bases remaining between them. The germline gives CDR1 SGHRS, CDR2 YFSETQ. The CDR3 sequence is CASSGATNEKLFF. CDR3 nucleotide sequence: TGCGCCAGCTCGGGGGCAACTAATGAAAAACTGTTTTTT.

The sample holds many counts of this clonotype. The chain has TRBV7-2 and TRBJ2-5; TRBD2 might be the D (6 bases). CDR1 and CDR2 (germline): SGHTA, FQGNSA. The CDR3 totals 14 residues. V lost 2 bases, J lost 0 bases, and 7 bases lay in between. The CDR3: CASSLSGYQETQYF. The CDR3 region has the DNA TGTGCCAGCAGCTTAAGCGGGTACCAAGAGACCCAGTACTTC. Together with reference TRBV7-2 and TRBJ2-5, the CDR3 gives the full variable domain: GAGVSQSPSNKVTEKGKDVELRCDPISGHTALYWYRQSLGQGLEFLIYFQGNSAPDKSGLPSDRFSAERTGGSVSTLTIQRTQQEDSAVYLCASSLSGYQETQYFGPGTRLLVL.

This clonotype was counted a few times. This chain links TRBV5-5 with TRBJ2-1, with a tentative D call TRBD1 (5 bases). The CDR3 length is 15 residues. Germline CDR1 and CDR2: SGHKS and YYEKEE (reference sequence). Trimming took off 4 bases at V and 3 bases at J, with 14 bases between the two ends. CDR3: CASSPSLTDYNEQFF. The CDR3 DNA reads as TGTGCCAGCAGCCCTTCCCTGACAGACTACAATGAGCAGTTCTTC.

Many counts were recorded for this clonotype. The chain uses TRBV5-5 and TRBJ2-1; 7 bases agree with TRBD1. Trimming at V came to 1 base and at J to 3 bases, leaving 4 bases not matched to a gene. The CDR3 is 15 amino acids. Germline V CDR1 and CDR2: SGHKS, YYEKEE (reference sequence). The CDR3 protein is CASSLYRGGYNEQFF. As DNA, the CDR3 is TGTGCCAGCAGCTTGTACAGGGGCGGCTACAATGAGCAGTTCTTC.

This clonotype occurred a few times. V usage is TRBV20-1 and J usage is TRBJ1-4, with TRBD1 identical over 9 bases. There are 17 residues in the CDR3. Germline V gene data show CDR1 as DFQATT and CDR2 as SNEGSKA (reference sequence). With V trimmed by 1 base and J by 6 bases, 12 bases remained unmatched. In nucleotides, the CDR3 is TGCAGTGCTAGAGGCTGGGACAGGGCGGGGATTGATGAAAAACTGTTTTTT. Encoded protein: CSARGWDRAGIDEKLFF.

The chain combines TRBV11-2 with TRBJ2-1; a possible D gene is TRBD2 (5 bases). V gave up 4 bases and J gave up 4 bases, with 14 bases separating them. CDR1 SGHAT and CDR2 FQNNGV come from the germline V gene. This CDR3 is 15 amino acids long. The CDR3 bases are TGTGCCAGCAGCTGGGCGAAGCGGTCTTACAATGAGCAGTTCTTC. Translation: CASSWAKRSYNEQFF. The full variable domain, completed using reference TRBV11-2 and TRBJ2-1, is EAGVAQSPRYKIIEKRQSVAFWCNPISGHATLYWYQQILGQGPKLLIQFQNNGVVDDSQLPKDRFSAERLKGVDSTLKIQPAKLEDSAVYLCASSWAKRSYNEQFFGPGTRLTVL.

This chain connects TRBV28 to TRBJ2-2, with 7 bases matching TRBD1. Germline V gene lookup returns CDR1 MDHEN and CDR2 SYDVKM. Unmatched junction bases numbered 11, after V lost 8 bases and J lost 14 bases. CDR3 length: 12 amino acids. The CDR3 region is CASRDGTECLFF. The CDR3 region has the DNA TGTGCCAGCCGGGATGGGACAGAGTGTCTGTTTTTT.

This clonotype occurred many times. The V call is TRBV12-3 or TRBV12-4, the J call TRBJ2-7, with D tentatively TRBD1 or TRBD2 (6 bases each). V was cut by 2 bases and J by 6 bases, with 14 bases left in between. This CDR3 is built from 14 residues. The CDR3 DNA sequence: TGTGCCAGCAGTTTATCGGGGGCGTCAGGCGAGCAGTACTTC. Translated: CASSLSGASGEQYF.

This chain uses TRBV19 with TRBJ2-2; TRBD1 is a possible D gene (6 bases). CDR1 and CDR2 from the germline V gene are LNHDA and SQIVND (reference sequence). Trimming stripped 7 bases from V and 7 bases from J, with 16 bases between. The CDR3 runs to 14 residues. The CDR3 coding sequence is TGTGCCAGTAAGGTTTGGGGGCTGAACGGGGAGCTGTTTTTT. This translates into CASKVWGLNGELFF.

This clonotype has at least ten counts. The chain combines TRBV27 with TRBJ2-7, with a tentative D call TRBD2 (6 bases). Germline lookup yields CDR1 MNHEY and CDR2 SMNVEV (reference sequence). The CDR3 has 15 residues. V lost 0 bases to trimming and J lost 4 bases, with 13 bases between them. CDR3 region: CASSLSSGSGYEQYF. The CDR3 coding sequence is TGTGCCAGCAGTTTATCCTCCGGGAGTGGGTACGAGCAGTACTTC.

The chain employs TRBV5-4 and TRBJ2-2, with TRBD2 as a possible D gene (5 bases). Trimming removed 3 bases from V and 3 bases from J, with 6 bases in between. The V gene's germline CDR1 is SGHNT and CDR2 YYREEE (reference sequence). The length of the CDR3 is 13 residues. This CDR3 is CASSSGDTGELFF. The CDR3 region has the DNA TGTGCCAGCAGCTCCGGGGACACCGGGGAGCTGTTTTTT.

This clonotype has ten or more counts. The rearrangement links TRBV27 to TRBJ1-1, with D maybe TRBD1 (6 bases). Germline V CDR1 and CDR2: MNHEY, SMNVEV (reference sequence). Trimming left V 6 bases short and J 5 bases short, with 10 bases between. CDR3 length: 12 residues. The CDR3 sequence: CASSGQYTEAFF. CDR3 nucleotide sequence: TGTGCCAGCAGCGGACAGTATACTGAAGCTTTCTTT.

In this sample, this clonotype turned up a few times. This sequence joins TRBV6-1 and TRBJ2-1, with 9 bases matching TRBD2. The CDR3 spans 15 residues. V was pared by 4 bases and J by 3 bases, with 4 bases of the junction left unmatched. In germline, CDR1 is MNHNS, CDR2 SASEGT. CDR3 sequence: CASSGLAGNYNEQFF. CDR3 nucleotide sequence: TGTGCCAGCAGTGGGCTAGCGGGGAACTACAATGAGCAGTTCTTC.

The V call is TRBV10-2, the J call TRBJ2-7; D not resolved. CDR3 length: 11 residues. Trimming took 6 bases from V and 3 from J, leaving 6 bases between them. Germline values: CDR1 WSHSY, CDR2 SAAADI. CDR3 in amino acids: CASRQYYEQYF. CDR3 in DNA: TGCGCCAGCAGGCAGTACTACGAGCAGTACTTC.

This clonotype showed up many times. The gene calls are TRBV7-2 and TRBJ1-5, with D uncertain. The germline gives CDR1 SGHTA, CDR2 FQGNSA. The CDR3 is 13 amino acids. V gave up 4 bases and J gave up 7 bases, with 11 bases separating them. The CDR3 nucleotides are TGTGCCAGCAGCTCACTAGAGCGACAGCCCCAGCATTTT. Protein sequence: CASSSLERQPQHF.

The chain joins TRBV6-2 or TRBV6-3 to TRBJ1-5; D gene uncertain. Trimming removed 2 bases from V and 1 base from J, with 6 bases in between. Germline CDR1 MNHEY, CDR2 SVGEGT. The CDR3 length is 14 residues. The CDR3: CASSYGSSNQPQHF. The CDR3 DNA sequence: TGTGCCAGCAGTTACGGTAGCAGCAATCAGCCCCAGCATTTT.

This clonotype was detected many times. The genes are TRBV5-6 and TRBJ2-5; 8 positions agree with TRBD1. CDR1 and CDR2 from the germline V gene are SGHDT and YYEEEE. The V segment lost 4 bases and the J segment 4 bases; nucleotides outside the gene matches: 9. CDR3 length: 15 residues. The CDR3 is CASSDGGTGGETQYF. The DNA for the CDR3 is TGTGCCAGCAGCGACGGCGGCACAGGGGGAGAGACCCAGTACTTC.